The entry below gives a single T cell receptor (beta chain) sequence along with its context. What it binds is unknown. Germline V gives CDR1 MGHDK, CDR2 SYGVNS. Trimming took off 5 bases at V and 3 bases at J, with 11 bases between the two ends. The CDR3 has 14 amino acids. The data were taken from a study of regulatory T cells in long-lasting Graves disease. Study-level findings and limits: Among samples with persistent disease, TRBV28, TRBJ1-2 and TRBJ2-5 were favored. Persistent-disease Graves' patients showed less TCR diversity than new cases.

Documented time point: newly diagnosed GD, antithyroid drugs for less than 3 months. RNA isolated from PBMCs was used to make the TCR library. CDR3-region Arm-PCR and iRepertoire HTBI primers produced the TCR beta libraries. In the authors' workflow: Identified across the samples were some 62 TRBV segments and over 11 TRBJ segments. TCRdb independently ran MiXCR on the multiplex PCR reads; one entry per CDR3 protein. These V and J calls are TCRdb output, not the study's own analysis. The sample shows 350,000 to 400,000 distinct CDR3 sequences, 15% to 17% of them seen only once. The chain recombines TRBV25-1 with TRBJ1-5, with D perhaps matching TRBD1 (6 bases). This material consisted of peripheral blood mononuclear cells (PBMCs), taken at new diagnosis, from a patient treated with antithyroid drugs. This clonotype was obtained from a female donor with Graves disease. The CDR3 here is CASSRPGANQPQHF. The CDR3 DNA is TGTGCCAGCAGTCGTCCAGGGGCCAATCAGCCCCAGCATTTT.